Below are 21 T cell receptor beta chains sequenced from a single sample in a study of cytomegalovirus exposure and HLA in healthy donors (dated by TCRdb to about 2017). Preparation of the library involved the immunoSEQ multiplex PCR assay. The multiplex PCR relied on a mix of 60 forward primers for TCR Vbeta segments and 13 reverse primers for TCR Jbeta segments. This is the immuneACCESS table as TCRdb keeps it, with only in-frame sequences that have V and J called. A part of the clones is gone; compared with another copy, unresolved V genes explain less than half, and the rest is unexplained. This sample gives roughly 150,000 clones in total; 65% to 80% of them show up just once. 10% to 15% of the sample comes from the top ten. The sequenced material came from PBMCs. The origin of the receptors is a man aged 40-55 years in good health and CMV-seropositive.

This chain joins TRBV4-2 and TRBJ1-2, with D perhaps TRBD1 (5 bases). The CDR3 length is 17 residues. Germline V gives CDR1 LGHNA, CDR2 YNFKEQ. Trimming shortened V by 1 base and J by 4 bases, and 19 bases separated the two germline ends. The CDR3, as DNA: TGTGCCAGCAGCCAAGTAAGGGTCCAGGGAACGAGCTATGGCTACACCTTC. Translation gives CASSQVRVQGTSYGYTF.

This clone was counted a single time. The chain links TRBV10-2 to TRBJ2-1; no reliable D call. Trimming cost V 3 bases and J 8 bases, with 5 bases left between them. The germline CDR1 and CDR2 sequences are WSHSY and SAAADI. The CDR3 runs 11 residues. CDR3 region: CASSDGDEQFF. The CDR3 bases are TGCGCCAGCAGTGACGGTGATGAGCAGTTCTTC.

The chain uses TRBV11-3 and TRBJ2-6, with 7 bases aligning to TRBD1. Germline V lookup: CDR1 SGHNT, CDR2 YENEEA. V lost 0 bases, J lost 1 base, and 12 bases stayed unmatched. The CDR3 contains 20 residues. CDR3 bases: TGTGCCAGCAGCTTAGACGAGGGACAGACAGTAAATTCTGGGGCCAACGTCCTGACTTTC. It is translated as CASSLDEGQTVNSGANVLTF. Complete variable domain (other parts from reference TRBV11-3 and TRBJ2-6): EAGVVQSPRYKIIEKKQPVAFWCNPISGHNTLYWYLQNLGQGPELLIRYENEEAVDDSQLPKDRFSAERLKGVDSTLKIQPAELGDSAVYLCASSLDEGQTVNSGANVLTFGAGSRLTVL.

The chain has TRBV4-1 and TRBJ2-1; perhaps TRBD1 as D (5 bases). Germline V gene data show CDR1 as MGHRA and CDR2 as YSYEKL. This CDR3 spans 14 amino acids. V lost 1 base and J lost 4, with 8 bases in between. This CDR3 reads CASSQAHRYNEQFF. The CDR3 DNA reads TGCGCCAGCAGCCAAGCCCACAGGTACAATGAGCAGTTCTTC.

This rearrangement joins TRBV30 to TRBJ2-1, with TRBD2 matching over 8 bases. The V segment lost 3 bases and the J segment 10 bases; nucleotides outside the gene matches: 11. From germline, CDR1 is GTSNPN and CDR2 SVGIG (reference sequence). This CDR3 has 14 residues. In DNA form, the CDR3 reads TGTGCCTGGAGCGGGGAGGGCGGCGGGAGGGAGCAGTTCTTC. Translated, it gives CAWSGEGGGREQFF. The full variable domain, completed using reference TRBV30 and TRBJ2-1, is SQTIHQWPATLVQPVGSPLSLECTVEGTSNPNLYWYRQAAGRGLQLLFYSVGIGQISSEVPQNLSASRPQDRQFILSSKKLLLSDSGFYLCAWSGEGGGREQFFGPGTRLTVL.

The rearrangement links TRBV27 to TRBJ1-1, with D possibly matching TRBD1 (6 bases). This CDR3 contains 14 residues. The germline CDR1 and CDR2 sequences are MNHEY and SMNVEV (reference sequence). Trimming took 6 bases from V and 0 from J, leaving 11 bases between them. CDR3 sequence reads: CASRQTGLNTEAFF. The DNA of the CDR3 is TGTGCCAGCAGACAAACAGGGCTGAACACTGAAGCTTTCTTT.

The chain carries TRBV15 and TRBJ2-3, with D maybe TRBD1 (6 bases). Trimming removed 1 base from V and 2 bases from J, with 7 bases in between. Germline values: CDR1 LNHNV, CDR2 YYDKDF (reference sequence). The CDR3 length is 14 residues. Written as DNA, the CDR3 is TGTGCCACCAGCAGAGGGGGGCCCACAGATACGCAGTATTTT. Its translation is CATSRGGPTDTQYF.

This chain connects TRBV6-5 to TRBJ1-1; possibly TRBD1 for D (6 bases). V lost 7 bases to trimming and J lost 4 bases, with 16 bases between them. The length of the CDR3 is 14 residues. Germline CDR1 is MNHEY and CDR2 is SVGAGI. The CDR3 sequence is CASNNRDRGTEAFF. The CDR3 coding sequence is TGTGCCAGCAATAACAGGGATAGGGGCACTGAAGCTTTCTTT.

The chain joins TRBV19 to TRBJ1-2; 7 nucleotides line up with TRBD1. V lost 7 bases and J lost 2; bases outside the gene matches: 13. CDR1 LNHDA and CDR2 SQIVND come from the germline V gene (reference sequence). This CDR3 has 16 amino acids. In DNA, the CDR3 is TGTGCCAGTACTAGCTACCCTGCGACAGGGAACTATGGCTACACCTTC. Its protein is CASTSYPATGNYGYTF.

V gene TRBV10-3 combines with J gene TRBJ2-1, with D possibly matching TRBD2 (6 bases). The CDR3 runs to 12 residues. The germline gives CDR1 ENHRY, CDR2 SYGVKD. Trimming took 10 bases from V and 5 from J, leaving 12 bases between them. The CDR3 nucleotides read TGTGCCAGTCTCGGACTACACAATGAGCAGTTCTTC. Amino acids: CASLGLHNEQFF.

V gene TRBV7-9 combines with J gene TRBJ1-1; 8 nucleotides align to TRBD1. The V segment lost 5 bases and the J segment 0 bases; nucleotides outside the gene matches: 8. The CDR3 extends over 16 amino acids. Germline assignment: CDR1 SEHNR and CDR2 FQNEAQ (reference sequence). This chain's CDR3 is CASSPGQGSMNTEAFF. The CDR3 DNA is TGTGCCAGCAGCCCCGGACAGGGTTCGATGAACACTGAAGCTTTCTTT.

This clone was observed a handful of times. The chain links TRBV5-1 to TRBJ2-4, with 10 bases that match TRBD2. The CDR3 runs to 16 residues. V shed 3 bases and J 6 bases; nucleotides not matched to a gene: 9. Germline V gene lookup returns CDR1 SGHRS and CDR2 YFSETQ. CDR3 sequence (DNA): TGCGCCAGCAGCTCCGGTGAAAGCGGGAGGGCAAACATTCAGTACTTC. Protein: CASSSGESGRANIQYF.

The rearrangement joins TRBV5-1 to TRBJ2-7, with D tentatively TRBD1 (5 bases). Germline V gene sequence: CDR1 SGHRS, CDR2 YFSETQ. The CDR3 runs to 14 residues. Trimming removed 4 bases from V and 4 bases from J, with 15 bases in between. CDR3 nucleotide sequence: TGCGCCAGCAGCCCAACCACAGGAACTTACGAGCAGTACTTC. Translating gives CASSPTTGTYEQYF.

This clone was seen a single time. The chain combines TRBV19 with TRBJ2-3, with 10 positions matching TRBD1. This CDR3 has 15 residues. V lost 5 bases, J lost 0 bases, and 2 bases stayed unmatched. CDR1 is LNHDA, CDR2 SQIVND, per germline (reference sequence). Here the CDR3 reads CASSGQGGSTDTQYF. Here the CDR3 DNA reads TGTGCCAGTAGTGGACAGGGGGGGAGCACAGATACGCAGTATTTT. The whole variable domain, filled in from reference TRBV19 and TRBJ2-3, reads DGGITQSPKYLFRKEGQNVTLSCEQNLNHDAMYWYRQDPGQGLRLIYYSQIVNDFQKGDIAEGYSVSREKKESFPLTVTSAQKNPTAFYLCASSGQGGSTDTQYFGPGTRLTVL.

V usage is TRBV27 and J usage is TRBJ2-1, with D possibly TRBD2 on 5 matching bases. Germline CDR1 is MNHEY and CDR2 is SMNVEV (reference sequence). This CDR3 spans 13 amino acids. V was clipped by 7 bases and J by 10 bases, with 17 bases between them. The CDR3 protein is CASKFDYRSEQFF. CDR3 nucleotide sequence: TGTGCCAGCAAATTTGACTACCGGTCCGAGCAGTTCTTC.

V gene TRBV9 combines with J gene TRBJ2-1, with 8 bases fitting TRBD2. The CDR3 sequence is 18 residues long. Germline V CDR1 and CDR2: SGDLS, YYNGEE. V lost 4 bases, J lost 5 bases, and 17 bases stayed unmatched. CDR3 in amino acids: CASSPPPPLSGENNEQFF. In DNA form, the CDR3 reads TGTGCCAGCAGCCCCCCTCCCCCCCTTAGCGGGGAGAACAATGAGCAGTTCTTC.

The CDR3 here is CASSLGAGWTGELFF. CDR3 nucleotides: TGTGCCAGCAGCTTGGGAGCGGGGTGGACCGGGGAGCTGTTTTTT. The J gene is TRBJ2-2, the V gene TRBV5-4, with 7 bases matching TRBD2. Germline V gene sequence: CDR1 SGHNT, CDR2 YYREEE (reference sequence). CDR3 length: 15 residues. With V trimmed by 0 bases and J by 5 bases, 4 bases remained unmatched.

This clone was recorded only once. The chain carries TRBV5-4 and TRBJ2-3, with TRBD2 matching over 7 bases. Per the germline V gene, CDR1 is SGHNT and CDR2 is YYREEE (reference sequence). The CDR3 totals 14 residues. The V gene end was trimmed by 5 bases and the J gene end by 3 bases; junction bases not matched to a gene: 6. CDR3 in amino acids: CASREGGVTDTQYF. The CDR3 DNA reads TGTGCCAGCAGGGAGGGAGGGGTGACAGATACGCAGTATTTT. Based on the CDR3 plus reference TRBV5-4 and TRBJ2-3, the full variable domain is ETGVTQSPTHLIKTRGQQVTLRCSSQSGHNTVSWYQQALGQGPQFIFQYYREEENGRGNFPPRFSGLQFPNYSSELNVNALELDDSALYLCASREGGVTDTQYFGPGTRLTVL.

The gene calls are TRBV14 and TRBJ2-1; perhaps TRBD2 as D (5 bases). The V gene lost 4 bases and the J gene lost 6 bases, with 10 bases spanning the gap. The CDR3 spans 13 residues. The germline gives CDR1 SGHDN, CDR2 FVKESK. CDR3 sequence (DNA): TGTGCCAGCAGCCCCCCCACTAGCAATGAGCAGTTCTTC. As protein: CASSPPTSNEQFF.

The V call is TRBV6-1, the J call TRBJ1-1; D is possibly TRBD1 (5 bases). This CDR3 has 11 amino acids. V was pared by 3 bases and J by 9 bases, with 8 bases between. CDR1 and CDR2 from the germline V gene are MNHNS and SASEGT. The CDR3 sequence: CASSDSGKAFF. The CDR3, as DNA: TGTGCCAGCAGTGACTCAGGGAAAGCTTTCTTT.

This clone was counted a single time. The chain couples TRBV2 to TRBJ1-1, with 9 bases identical to TRBD1. The ends lost 5 bases at V and 4 bases at J; junction bases unmatched: 5. This CDR3 has 14 amino acids. CDR1 and CDR2 from the germline V gene are SNHLY and FYNNEI. The CDR3 DNA reads TGTGCCAGCAGTCAACAGGGGGCGGGCACTGAAGCTTTCTTT. Amino acid sequence: CASSQQGAGTEAFF.